Sequencing of this T cell receptor beta chain was carried out in a study of brain T cells in children with intractable seizures (dated by TCRdb to the early 2020s). Background on the whole study: As a first screen for immune gene transcripts, resected brain tissue from 53 pediatric epilepsy surgery cases was run on a NanoString immunology panel. Among the roughly twelve selected surgery cases, eight also had pre-surgery blood sequenced, leaving four with brain tissue only. Study-level results and caveats: The patients' HCMV serostatus was not known, and viral specificity was inferred solely from CDR3 sequence similarity. Because sequencing depth was different between pre-surgery and post-surgery blood, clones absent from the pre-surgery sample may reflect undersampling.

Points on this clone: Its antigen is not yet known. The record has no base qualities; no much larger clone is one base away.

This specimen's time point label, interpreted: blood from clinic visit 5 months post-surgery; TSC patient then seizure free. The surgery cases with the highest brain T cell transcript signatures were chosen for TCR beta chain sequencing of brain tissue, and also of blood when blood was available. Prior to surgery, the patients had been treated with at least one anti-epileptic drug. TCR-sequenced patients were children with drug-resistant epilepsy due to tuberous sclerosis complex, focal cortical dysplasia, Rasmussen encephalitis or hemimegalencephaly. The Monarch genomic DNA purification kit was used to extract bulk genomic DNA from unsorted brain tissue and from whole blood. Trimming costs V 0 bases and J 4 bases, and their ends lie 3 bases apart. Looking up the germline V gene (reference sequence) yields CDR1 DFQATT and CDR2 SNEGSKA. The CDR3 covers 11 residues, taking in both the cysteine and the phenylalanine. The read is trimmed to its CDR3 DNA, 33 bases read in frame from base 1.

The immunoSEQ assay was applied to genomic DNA to generate the TCR beta chain sequences. The authors processed their data as follows. CDR3 sequences that did not begin with the conserved framework cysteine at position 104 were removed manually. Clonality was calculated as one minus the normalized Shannon's Diversity Index, with values ranging from 0 (maximal diversity) to 1 (oligoclonal). Chi-squared comparison-of-proportions tests assessed whether the same CDR3 differed in frequency between samples, such as brain versus blood. Public clonotypes were found through immuneACCESS searches, while the VDJdb browser was used to judge similarity to known antiviral clonotypes. TCRdb provides this immuneACCESS table in a form limited to in-frame rearrangements. Some clones are lacking; in checked studies, under half of them reflect an unresolved V gene, and why the rest are absent is not known. Clone size and the V and J calls come from that table; the DNA yielded D and trimming. The sample records 340,000 or so clones, nearly 95% of which are singletons. The ten largest clones capture approximately 5% of the sample.

Sequencing used peripheral blood, obtained approximately 5 months after surgery. This sequence was found in a boy under two years old with tuberous sclerosis and intractable seizures. The V and J segments used are TRBV20-1 and TRBJ1-1, with the D gene uncertain. The nucleotides read TGCAGTGCTAGAGAGGGCACTGAAGCTTTCTTT. It is translated as CSAREGTEAFF.